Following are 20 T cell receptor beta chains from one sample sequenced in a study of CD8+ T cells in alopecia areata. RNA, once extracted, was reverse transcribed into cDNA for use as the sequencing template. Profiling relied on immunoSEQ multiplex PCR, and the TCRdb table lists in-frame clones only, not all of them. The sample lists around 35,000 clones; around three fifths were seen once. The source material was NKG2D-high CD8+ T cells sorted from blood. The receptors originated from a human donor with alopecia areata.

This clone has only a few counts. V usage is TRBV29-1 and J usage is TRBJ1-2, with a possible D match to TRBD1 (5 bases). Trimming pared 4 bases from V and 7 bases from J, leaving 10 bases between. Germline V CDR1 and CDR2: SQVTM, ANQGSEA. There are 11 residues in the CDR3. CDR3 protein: CSVGREGGYTF. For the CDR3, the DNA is TGCAGCGTTGGCAGGGAGGGTGGCTACACCTTC.

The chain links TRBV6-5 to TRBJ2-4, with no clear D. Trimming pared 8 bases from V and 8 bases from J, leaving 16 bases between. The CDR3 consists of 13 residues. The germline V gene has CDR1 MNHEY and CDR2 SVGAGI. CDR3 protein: CASSPPPWHIQYF. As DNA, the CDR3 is TGTGCCAGCTCCCCTCCCCCCTGGCACATTCAGTACTTC.

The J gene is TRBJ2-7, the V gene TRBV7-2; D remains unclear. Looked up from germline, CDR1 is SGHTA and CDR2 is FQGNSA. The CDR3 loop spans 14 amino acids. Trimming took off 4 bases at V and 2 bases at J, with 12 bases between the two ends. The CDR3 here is CASSSEVRAYEQYF. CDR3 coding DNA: TGTGCCAGCAGCTCCGAAGTAAGGGCCTACGAGCAGTACTTC.

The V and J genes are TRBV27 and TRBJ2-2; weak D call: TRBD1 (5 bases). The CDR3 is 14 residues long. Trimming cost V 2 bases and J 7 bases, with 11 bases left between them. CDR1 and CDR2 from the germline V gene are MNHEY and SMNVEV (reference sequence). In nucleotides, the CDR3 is TGTGCCAGCAGTTTACTAGGGGCAGGCGGGGAGCTGTTTTTT. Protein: CASSLLGAGGELFF.

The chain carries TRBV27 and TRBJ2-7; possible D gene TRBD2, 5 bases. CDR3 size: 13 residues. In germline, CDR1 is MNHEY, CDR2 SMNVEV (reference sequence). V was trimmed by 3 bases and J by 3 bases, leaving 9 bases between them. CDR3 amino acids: CASSFSGYYEQYF. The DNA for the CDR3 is TGTGCCAGCAGTTTTTCGGGGTACTACGAGCAGTACTTC.

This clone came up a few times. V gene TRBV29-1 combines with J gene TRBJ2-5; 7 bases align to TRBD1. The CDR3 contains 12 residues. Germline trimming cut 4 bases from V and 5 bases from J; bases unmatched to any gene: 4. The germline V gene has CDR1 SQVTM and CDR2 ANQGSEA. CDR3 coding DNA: TGCAGCGTTGTACCAGGGGGTGAGACCCAGTACTTC. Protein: CSVVPGGETQYF.

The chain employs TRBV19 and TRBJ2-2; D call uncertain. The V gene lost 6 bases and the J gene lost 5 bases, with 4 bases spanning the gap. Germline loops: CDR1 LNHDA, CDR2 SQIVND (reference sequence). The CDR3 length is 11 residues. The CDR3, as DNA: TGTGCCAGTAGCTTTACCGGGGAGCTGTTTTTT. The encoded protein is CASSFTGELFF.

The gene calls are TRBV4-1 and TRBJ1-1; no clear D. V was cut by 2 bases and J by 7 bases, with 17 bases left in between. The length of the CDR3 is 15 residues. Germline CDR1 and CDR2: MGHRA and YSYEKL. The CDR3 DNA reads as TGCGCCAGCAGCCAATCCCGACTCGAATTCATTGAAGCTTTCTTT. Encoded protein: CASSQSRLEFIEAFF.

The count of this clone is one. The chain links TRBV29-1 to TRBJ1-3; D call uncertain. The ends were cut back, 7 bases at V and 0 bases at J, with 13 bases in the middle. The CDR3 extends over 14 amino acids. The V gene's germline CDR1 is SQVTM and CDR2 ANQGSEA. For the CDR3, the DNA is TGCAGCGCCGAATTTGCGGGCTCTGGAAACACCATATATTTT. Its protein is CSAEFAGSGNTIYF.

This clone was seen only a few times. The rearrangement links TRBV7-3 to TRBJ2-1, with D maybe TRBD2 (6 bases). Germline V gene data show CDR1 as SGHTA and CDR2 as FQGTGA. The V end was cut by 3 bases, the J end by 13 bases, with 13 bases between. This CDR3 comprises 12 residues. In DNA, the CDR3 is TGTGCCAGCAGCTTTCCCCCGGGAGCACAGTTCTTC. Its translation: CASSFPPGAQFF. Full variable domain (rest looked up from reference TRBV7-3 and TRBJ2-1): GAGVSQTPSNKVTEKGKYVELRCDPISGHTALYWYRQSLGQGPEFLIYFQGTGAADDSGLPNDRFFAVRPEGSVSTLKIQRTERGDSAVYLCASSFPPGAQFFGPGTRLTVL.

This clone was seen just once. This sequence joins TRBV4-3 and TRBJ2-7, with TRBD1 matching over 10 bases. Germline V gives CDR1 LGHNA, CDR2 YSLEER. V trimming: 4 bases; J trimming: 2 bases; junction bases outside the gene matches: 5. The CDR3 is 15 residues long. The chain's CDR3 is CASSLSGTGAYEQYF. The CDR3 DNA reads TGCGCCAGCAGCCTCTCGGGGACAGGGGCCTACGAGCAGTACTTC.

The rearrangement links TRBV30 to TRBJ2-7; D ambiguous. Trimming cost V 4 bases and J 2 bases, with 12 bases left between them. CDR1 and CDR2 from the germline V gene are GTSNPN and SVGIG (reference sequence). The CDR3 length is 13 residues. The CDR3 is CAWNVQTTYEQYF. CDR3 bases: TGTGCCTGGAATGTGCAGACCACCTACGAGCAGTACTTC.

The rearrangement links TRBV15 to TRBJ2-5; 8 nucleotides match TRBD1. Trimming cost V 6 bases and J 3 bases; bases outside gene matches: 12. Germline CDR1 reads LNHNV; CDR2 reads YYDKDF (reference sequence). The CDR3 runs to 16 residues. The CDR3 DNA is TGTGCCACCAGGGACAGGACAGGGAGCGGAGAAGAGACCCAGTACTTC. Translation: CATRDRTGSGEETQYF.

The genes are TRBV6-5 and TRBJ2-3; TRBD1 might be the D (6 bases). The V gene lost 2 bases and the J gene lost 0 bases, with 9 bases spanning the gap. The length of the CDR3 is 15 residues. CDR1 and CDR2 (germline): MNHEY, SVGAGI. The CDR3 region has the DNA TGTGCCAGCAGTTACGTAGGACAGAGCACAGATACGCAGTATTTT. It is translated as CASSYVGQSTDTQYF.

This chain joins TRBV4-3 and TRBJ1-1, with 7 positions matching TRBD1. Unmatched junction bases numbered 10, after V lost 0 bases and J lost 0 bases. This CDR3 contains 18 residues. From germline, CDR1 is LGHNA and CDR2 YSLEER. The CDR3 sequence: CASSQDYSKGAMNTEAFF. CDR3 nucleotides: TGCGCCAGCAGCCAAGATTATTCGAAGGGGGCCATGAACACTGAAGCTTTCTTT.

CDR3 bases: TGTGCCAGCGGCCAGGGTCCCTATCAGCCCCAGCATTTT. This encodes CASGQGPYQPQHF. The chain has TRBV27 and TRBJ1-5; perhaps TRBD1 as D (5 bases). Trimming pared 8 bases from V and 5 bases from J, leaving 13 bases between. Germline assignment: CDR1 MNHEY and CDR2 SMNVEV (reference sequence). The CDR3 length is 13 residues.

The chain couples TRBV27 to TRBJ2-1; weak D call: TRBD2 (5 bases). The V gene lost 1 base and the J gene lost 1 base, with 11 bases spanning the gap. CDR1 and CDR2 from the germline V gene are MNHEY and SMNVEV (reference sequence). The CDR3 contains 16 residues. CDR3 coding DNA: TGTGCCAGCAGTTTATATCGCAGCGGATCCTACAATGAGCAGTTCTTC. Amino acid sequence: CASSLYRSGSYNEQFF.

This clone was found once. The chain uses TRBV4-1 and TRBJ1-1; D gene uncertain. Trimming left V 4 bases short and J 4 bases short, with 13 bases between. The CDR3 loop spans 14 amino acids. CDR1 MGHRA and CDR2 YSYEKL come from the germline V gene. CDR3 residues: CASSLRSTGTEAFF. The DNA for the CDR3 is TGCGCCAGCAGCCTGCGATCGACTGGCACTGAAGCTTTCTTT.

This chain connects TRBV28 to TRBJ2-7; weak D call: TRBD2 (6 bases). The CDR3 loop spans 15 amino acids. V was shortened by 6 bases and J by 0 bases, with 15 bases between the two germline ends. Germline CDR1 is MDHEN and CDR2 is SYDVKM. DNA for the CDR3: TGTGCCAGCAGCTTCCGGGACTTTGGCTCCTACGAGCAGTACTTC. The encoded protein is CASSFRDFGSYEQYF.

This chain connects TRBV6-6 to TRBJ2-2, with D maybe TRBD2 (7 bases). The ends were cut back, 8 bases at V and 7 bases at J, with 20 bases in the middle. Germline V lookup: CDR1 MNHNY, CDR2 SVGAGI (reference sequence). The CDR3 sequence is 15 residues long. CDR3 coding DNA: TGTGCCAGCGGGCCCCGGGGGGCGCGGAGCGGGGAGCTGTTTTTT. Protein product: CASGPRGARSGELFF.